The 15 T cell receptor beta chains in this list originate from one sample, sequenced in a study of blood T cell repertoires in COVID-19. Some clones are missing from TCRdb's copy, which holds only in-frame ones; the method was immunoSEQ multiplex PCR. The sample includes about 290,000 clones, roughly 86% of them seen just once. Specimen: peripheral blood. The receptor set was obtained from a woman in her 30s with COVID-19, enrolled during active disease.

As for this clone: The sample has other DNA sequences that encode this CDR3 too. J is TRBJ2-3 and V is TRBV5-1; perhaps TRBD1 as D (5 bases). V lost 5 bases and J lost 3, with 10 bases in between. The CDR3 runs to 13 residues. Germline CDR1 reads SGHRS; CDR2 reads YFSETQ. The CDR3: CASSSAGTDTQYF. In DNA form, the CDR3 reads TGCGCCAGCAGTTCGGCAGGGACAGATACGCAGTATTTT.

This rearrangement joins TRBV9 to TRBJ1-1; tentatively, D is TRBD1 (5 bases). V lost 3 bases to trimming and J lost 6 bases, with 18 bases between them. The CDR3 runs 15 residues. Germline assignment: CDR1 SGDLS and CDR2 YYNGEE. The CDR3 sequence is CASSAPGRATPEAFF. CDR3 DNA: TGTGCCAGCAGCGCACCAGGGAGGGCGACCCCTGAAGCTTTCTTT.

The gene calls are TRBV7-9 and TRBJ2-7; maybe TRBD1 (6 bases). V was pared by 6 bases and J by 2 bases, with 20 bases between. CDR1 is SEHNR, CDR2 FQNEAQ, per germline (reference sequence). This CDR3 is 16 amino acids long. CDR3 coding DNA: TGTGCCAGCAGTTCCAAGACAGGTGGAACAACCTACGAGCAGTACTTC. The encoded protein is CASSSKTGGTTYEQYF.

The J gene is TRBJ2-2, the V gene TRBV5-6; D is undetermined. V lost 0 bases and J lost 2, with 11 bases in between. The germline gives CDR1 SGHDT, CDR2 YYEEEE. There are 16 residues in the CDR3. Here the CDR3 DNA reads TGTGCCAGCAGCTTGGTGGGCGCTTCAAACACCGGGGAGCTGTTTTTT. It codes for CASSLVGASNTGELFF.

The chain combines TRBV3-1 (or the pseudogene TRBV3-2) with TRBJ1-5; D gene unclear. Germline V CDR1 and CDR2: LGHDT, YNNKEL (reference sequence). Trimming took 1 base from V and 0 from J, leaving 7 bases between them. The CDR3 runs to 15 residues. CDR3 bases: TGTGCCAGCAGCCAAGGCAGGCATAGCAATCAGCCCCAGCATTTT. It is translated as CASSQGRHSNQPQHF.

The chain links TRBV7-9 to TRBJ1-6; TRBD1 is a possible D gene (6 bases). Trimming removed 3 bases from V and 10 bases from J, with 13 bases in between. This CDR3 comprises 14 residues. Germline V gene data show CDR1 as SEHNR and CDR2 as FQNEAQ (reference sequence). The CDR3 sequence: CASSFFQGNSPLHF. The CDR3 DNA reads TGTGCCAGCAGCTTTTTCCAGGGGAACTCACCCCTCCACTTT. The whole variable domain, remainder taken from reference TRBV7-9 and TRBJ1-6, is DTGVSQNPRHKITKRGQNVTFRCDPISEHNRLYWYRQTLGQGPEFLTYFQNEAQLEKSRLLSDRFSAERPKGSFSTLEIQRTEQGDSAMYLCASSFFQGNSPLHFGNGTRLTVT.

For the CDR3, the DNA is TGCGCCAGCAGCCAAGAATACGGGGGGAACACTGAAGCTTTCTTT. It encodes CASSQEYGGNTEAFF. The V call is TRBV4-1, the J call TRBJ1-1; D perhaps matches TRBD1 (5 bases). Per the germline V gene, CDR1 is MGHRA and CDR2 is YSYEKL. The CDR3 is 15 residues long. The V gene lost 0 bases and the J gene lost 1 base, with 9 bases spanning the gap.

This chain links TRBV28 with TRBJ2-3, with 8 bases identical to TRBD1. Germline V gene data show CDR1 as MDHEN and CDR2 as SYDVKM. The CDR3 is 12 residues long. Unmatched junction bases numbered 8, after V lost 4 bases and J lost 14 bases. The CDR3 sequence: CASSYPGQERYF. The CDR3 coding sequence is TGTGCCAGCAGTTACCCGGGACAGGAACGGTATTTT.

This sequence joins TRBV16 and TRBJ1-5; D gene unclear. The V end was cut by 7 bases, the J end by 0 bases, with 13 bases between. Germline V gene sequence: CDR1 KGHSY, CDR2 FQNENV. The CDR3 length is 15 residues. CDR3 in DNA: TGTGCCAGCACCCCTGCGGGCTTTAGCAATCAGCCCCAGCATTTT. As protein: CASTPAGFSNQPQHF.

CDR3 residues: CASSYPGYGYTF. The CDR3, as DNA: TGTGCCAGCAGTTACCCAGGCTATGGCTACACCTTC. The rearrangement joins TRBV6-5 to TRBJ1-2; no reliable D call. Germline V CDR1 and CDR2: MNHEY, SVGAGI. Trimming removed 2 bases at V and 4 bases at J, with 5 bases between. This CDR3 comprises 12 residues.

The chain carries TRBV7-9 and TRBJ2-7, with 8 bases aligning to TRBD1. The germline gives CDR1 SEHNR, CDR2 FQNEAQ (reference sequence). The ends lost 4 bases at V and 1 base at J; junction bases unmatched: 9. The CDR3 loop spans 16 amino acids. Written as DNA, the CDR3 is TGTGCCAGCAGCTCGTTAGGACAGGGAACGTCCTACGAGCAGTACTTC. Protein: CASSSLGQGTSYEQYF.

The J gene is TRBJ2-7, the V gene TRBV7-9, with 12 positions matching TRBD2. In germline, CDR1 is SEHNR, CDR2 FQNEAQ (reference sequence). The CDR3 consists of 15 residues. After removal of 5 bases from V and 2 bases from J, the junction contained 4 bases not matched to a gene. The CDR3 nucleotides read TGTGCCAGCAGCCTGCTAGCGGGGGGGCCCTACGAGCAGTACTTC. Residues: CASSLLAGGPYEQYF.

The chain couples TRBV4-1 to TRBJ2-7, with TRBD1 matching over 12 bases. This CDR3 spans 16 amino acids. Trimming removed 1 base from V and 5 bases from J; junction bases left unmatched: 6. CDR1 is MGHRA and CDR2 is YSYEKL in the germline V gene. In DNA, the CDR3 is TGCGCCAGCAGCCAAGTTAAGGGACAGGGGGCCCACGAGCAGTACTTC. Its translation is CASSQVKGQGAHEQYF.

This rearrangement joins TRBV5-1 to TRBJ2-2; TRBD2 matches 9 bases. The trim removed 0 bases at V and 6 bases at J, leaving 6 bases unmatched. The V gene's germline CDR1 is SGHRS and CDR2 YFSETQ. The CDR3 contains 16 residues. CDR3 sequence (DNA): TGCGCCAGCAGCTTGGCCCTAGCGGGGCGCTCCGGGGAGCTGTTTTTT. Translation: CASSLALAGRSGELFF.

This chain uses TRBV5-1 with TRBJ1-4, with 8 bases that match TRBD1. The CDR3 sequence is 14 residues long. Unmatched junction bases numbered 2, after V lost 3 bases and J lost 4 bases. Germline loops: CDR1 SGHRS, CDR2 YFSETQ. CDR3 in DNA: TGCGCCAGCAGCTGGACAGGGAGTAATGAAAAACTGTTTTTT. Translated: CASSWTGSNEKLFF. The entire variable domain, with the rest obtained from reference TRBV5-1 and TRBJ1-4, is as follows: KAGVTQTPRYLIKTRGQQVTLSCSPISGHRSVSWYQQTPGQGLQFLFEYFSETQRNKGNFPGRFSGRQFSNSRSEMNVSTLELGDSALYLCASSWTGSNEKLFFGSGTQLSVL.